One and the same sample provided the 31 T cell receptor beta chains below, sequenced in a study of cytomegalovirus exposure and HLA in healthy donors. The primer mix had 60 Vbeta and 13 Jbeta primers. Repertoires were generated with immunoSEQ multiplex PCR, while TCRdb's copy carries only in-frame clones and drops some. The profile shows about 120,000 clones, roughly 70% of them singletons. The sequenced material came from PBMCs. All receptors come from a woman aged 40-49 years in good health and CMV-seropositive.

In DNA form, the CDR3 reads TGTGCCAGCAGCTTAAACAGCTACGAGCAGTACTTC. This gives the protein CASSLNSYEQYF. The chain couples TRBV7-9 to TRBJ2-7; D gene uncertain. V shed 2 bases and J shed 3 bases, with 5 bases lying between them. The CDR3 covers 12 residues. Germline V gene lookup returns CDR1 SEHNR and CDR2 FQNEAQ (reference sequence).

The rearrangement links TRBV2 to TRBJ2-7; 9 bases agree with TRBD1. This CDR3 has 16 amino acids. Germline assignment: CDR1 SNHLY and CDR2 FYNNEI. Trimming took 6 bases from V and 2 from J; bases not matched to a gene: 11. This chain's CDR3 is CASSRTGGPLPYEQYF. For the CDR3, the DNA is TGTGCCAGCAGCCGCACAGGGGGCCCGCTTCCCTACGAGCAGTACTTC.

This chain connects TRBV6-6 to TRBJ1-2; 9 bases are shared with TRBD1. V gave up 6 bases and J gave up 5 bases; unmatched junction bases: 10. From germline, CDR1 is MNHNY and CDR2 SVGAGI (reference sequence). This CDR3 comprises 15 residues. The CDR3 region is CASSPTGTGTYGYTF. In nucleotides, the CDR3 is TGTGCCAGCAGCCCTACCGGGACAGGGACTTATGGCTACACCTTC.

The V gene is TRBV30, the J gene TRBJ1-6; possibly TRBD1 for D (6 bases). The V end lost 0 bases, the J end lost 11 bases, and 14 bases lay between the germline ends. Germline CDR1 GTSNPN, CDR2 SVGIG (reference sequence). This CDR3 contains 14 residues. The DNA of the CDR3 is TGTGCCTGGAGTGTAGGGGGACCGGCTGCACCCCTCCACTTT. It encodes CAWSVGGPAAPLHF.

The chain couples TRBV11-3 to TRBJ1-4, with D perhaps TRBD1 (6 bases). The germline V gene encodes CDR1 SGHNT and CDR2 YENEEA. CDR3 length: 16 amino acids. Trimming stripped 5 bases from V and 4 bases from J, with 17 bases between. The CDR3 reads CASSPITGGNNEKLFF. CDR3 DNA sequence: TGTGCCAGCAGCCCTATTACGGGGGGCAATAATGAAAAACTGTTTTTT.

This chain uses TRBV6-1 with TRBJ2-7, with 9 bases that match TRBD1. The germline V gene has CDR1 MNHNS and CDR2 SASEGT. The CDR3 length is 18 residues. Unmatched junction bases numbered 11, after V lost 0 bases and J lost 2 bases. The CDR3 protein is CASSEATRQGVGTYEQYF. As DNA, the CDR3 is TGTGCCAGCAGTGAAGCGACGCGACAGGGGGTTGGGACCTACGAGCAGTACTTC.

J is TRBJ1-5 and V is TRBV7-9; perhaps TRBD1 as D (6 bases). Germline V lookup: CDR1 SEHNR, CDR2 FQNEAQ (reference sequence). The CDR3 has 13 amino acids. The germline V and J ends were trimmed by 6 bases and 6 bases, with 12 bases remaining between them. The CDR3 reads CASRLGAGQPQHF. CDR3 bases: TGTGCCAGCAGGTTGGGGGCGGGTCAGCCCCAGCATTTT.

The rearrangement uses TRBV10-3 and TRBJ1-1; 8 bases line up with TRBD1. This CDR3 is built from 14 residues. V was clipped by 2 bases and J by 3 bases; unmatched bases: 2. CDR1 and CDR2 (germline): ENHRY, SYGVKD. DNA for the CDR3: TGTGCCATCAGTGAGGGACAGGGCCACACTGAAGCTTTCTTT. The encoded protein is CAISEGQGHTEAFF.

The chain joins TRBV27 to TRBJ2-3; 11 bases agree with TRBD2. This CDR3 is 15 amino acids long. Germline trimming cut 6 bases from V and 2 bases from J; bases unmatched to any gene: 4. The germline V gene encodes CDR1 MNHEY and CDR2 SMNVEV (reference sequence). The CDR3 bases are TGTGCCAGCAGCATACTAGCGGGAGTCACAGATACGCAGTATTTT. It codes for CASSILAGVTDTQYF.

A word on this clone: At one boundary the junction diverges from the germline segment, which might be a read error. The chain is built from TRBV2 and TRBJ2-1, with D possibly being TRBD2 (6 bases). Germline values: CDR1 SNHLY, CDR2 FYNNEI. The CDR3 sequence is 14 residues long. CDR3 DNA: TGTGCCGGCAGGGAAACGGGACTCCTGAATGAGCAGTTCTTC. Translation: CAGRETGLLNEQFF.

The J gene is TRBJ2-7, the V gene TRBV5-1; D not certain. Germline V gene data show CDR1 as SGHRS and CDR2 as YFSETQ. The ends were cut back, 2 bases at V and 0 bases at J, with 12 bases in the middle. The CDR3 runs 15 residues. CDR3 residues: CASSFSRDNSYEQYF. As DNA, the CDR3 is TGCGCCAGCAGCTTTAGTAGAGACAACTCCTACGAGCAGTACTTC.

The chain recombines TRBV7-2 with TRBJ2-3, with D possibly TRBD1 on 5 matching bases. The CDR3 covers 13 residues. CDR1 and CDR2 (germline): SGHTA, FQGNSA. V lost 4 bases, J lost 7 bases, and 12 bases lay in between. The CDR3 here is CASSSMTANTQYF. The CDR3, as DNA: TGTGCCAGCAGCTCGATGACAGCCAATACGCAGTATTTT.

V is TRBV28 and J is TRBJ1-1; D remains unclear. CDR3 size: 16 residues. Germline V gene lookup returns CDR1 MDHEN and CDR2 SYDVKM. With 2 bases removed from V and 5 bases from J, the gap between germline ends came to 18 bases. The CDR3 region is CASSLGVPGMGTEAFF. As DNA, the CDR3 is TGTGCCAGCAGTTTAGGAGTTCCCGGGATGGGTACTGAAGCTTTCTTT. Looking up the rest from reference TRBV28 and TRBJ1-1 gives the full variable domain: DVKVTQSSRYLVKRTGEKVFLECVQDMDHENMFWYRQDPGLGLRLIYFSYDVKMKEKGDIPEGYSVSREKKERFSLILESASTNQTSMYLCASSLGVPGMGTEAFFGQGTRLTVV.

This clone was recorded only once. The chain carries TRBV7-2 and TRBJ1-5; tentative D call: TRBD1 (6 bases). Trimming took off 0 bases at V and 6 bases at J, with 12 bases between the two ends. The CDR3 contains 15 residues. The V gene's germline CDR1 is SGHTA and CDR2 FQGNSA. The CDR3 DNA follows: TGTGCCAGCAGCTTAGCGTCGGGGGGGCTTCAGCCCCAGCATTTT. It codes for CASSLASGGLQPQHF.

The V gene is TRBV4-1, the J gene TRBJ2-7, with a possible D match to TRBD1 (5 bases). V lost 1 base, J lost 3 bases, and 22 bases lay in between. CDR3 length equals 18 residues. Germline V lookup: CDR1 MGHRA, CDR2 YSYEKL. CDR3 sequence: CASSQVEWTRSSFYEQYF. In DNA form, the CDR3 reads TGCGCCAGCAGCCAAGTGGAGTGGACAAGGTCGTCCTTCTACGAGCAGTACTTC.

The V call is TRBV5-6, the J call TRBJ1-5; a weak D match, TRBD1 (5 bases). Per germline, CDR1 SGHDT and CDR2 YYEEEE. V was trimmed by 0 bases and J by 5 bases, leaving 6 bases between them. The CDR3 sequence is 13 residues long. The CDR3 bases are TGTGCCAGCAGCTTGGAGGGGTATCAGCCCCAGCATTTT. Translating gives CASSLEGYQPQHF.

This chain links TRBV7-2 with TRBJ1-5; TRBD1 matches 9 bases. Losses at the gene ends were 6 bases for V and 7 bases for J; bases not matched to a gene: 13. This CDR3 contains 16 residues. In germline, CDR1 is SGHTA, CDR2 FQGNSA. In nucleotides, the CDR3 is TGTGCCAGCAGTTCCCGGACAGGGGTCGGTGGGCAGCCCCAGCATTTT. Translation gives CASSSRTGVGGQPQHF.

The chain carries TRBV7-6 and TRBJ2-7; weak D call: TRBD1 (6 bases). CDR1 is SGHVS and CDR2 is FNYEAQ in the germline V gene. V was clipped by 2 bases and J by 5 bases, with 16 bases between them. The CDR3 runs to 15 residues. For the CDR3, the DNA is TGTGCCAGCAGCTTAAGGGCAGGGGCCACAGACGAGCAGTACTTC. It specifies CASSLRAGATDEQYF.

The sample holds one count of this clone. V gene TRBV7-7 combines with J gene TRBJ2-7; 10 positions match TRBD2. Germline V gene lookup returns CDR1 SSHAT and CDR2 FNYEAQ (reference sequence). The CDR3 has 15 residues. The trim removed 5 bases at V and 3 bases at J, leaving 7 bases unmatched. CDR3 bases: TGTGCCAGCAGCCCCAGCGGGGGGGCGGTCTACGAGCAGTACTTC. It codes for CASSPSGGAVYEQYF.

CDR3 sequence: CASSPDRVNQPQHF. CDR3 DNA sequence: TGTGCCAGCAGCCCAGACAGAGTCAATCAGCCCCAGCATTTT. The genes are TRBV5-4 and TRBJ1-5; weak D call: TRBD1 (5 bases). This CDR3 has 14 amino acids. CDR1 is SGHNT and CDR2 is YYREEE in the germline V gene (reference sequence). Deletions cut 4 bases from V and 3 bases from J, with 11 bases between.

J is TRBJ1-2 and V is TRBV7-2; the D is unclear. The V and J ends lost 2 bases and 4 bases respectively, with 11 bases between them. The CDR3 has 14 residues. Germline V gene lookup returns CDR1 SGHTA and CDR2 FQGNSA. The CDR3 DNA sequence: TGTGCCAGCAGCTTAAGTTCCAGGCCCTATGGCTACACCTTC. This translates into CASSLSSRPYGYTF.

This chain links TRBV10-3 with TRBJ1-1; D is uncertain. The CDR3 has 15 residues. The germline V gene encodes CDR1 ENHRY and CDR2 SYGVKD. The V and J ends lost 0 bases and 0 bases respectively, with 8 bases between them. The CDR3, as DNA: TGTGCCATCAGTGAGTCGGGCAGTTTGAACACTGAAGCTTTCTTT. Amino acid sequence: CAISESGSLNTEAFF.

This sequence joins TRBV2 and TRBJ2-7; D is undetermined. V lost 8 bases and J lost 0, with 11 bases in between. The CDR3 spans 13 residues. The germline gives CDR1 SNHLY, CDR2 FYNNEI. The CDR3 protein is CASGRLDSYEQYF. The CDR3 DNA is TGTGCCAGCGGGCGTTTGGACTCCTACGAGCAGTACTTC. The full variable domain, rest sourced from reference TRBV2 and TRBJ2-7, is EPEVTQTPSHQVTQMGQEVILRCVPISNHLYFYWYRQILGQKVEFLVSFYNNEISEKSEIFDDQFSVERPDGSNFTLKIRSTKLEDSAMYFCASGRLDSYEQYFGPGTRLTVT.

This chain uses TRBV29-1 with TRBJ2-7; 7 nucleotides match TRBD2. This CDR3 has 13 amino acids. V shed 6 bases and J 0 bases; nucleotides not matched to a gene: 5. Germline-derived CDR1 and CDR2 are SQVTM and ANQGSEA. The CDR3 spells CSVGGGASYEQYF. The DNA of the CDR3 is TGCAGCGTGGGGGGAGGGGCCTCCTACGAGCAGTACTTC.

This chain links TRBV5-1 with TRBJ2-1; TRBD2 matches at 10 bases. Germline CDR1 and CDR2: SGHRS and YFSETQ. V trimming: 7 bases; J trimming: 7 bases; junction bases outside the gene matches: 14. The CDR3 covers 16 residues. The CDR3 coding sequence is TGCGCCAGCGTTCGTACCGCCAGCGGGAGGGGGAATGAGCAGTTCTTC. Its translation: CASVRTASGRGNEQFF.

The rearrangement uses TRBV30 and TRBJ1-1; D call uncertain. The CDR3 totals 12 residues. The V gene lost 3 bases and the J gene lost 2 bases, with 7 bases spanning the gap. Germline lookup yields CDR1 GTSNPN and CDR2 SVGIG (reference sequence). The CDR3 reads CAWRTSNTEAFF. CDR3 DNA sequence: TGTGCCTGGAGGACAAGCAACACTGAAGCTTTCTTT.

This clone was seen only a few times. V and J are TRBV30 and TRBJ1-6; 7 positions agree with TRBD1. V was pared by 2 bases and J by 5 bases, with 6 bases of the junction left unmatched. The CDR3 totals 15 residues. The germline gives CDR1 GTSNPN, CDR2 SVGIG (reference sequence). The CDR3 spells CAWSWRDSNNSPLHF. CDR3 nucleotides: TGTGCCTGGAGTTGGCGGGACAGTAATAATTCACCCCTCCACTTT.

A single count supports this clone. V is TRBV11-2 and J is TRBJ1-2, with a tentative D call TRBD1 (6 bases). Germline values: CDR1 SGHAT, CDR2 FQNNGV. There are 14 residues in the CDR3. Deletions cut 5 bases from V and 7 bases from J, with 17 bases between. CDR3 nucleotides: TGTGCCAGCAGCAGCTCCGGGACATGGAGTGGCTACACCTTC. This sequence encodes CASSSSGTWSGYTF.

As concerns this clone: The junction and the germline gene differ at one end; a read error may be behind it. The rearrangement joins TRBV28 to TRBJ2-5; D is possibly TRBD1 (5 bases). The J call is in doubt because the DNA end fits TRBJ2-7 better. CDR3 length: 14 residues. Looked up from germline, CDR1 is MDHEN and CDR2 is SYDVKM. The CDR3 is CASKPSDSSSEQYF. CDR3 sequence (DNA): TGTGCCAGTAAACCGAGCGACAGCTCCTCCGAGCAGTACTTC.

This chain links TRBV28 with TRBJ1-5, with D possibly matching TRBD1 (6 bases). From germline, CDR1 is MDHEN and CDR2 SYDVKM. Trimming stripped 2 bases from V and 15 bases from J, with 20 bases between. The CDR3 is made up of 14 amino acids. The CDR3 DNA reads TGTGCCAGCAGTTTAAGGAACAGGGAAGGGTCATTGCATTTT. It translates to CASSLRNREGSLHF.

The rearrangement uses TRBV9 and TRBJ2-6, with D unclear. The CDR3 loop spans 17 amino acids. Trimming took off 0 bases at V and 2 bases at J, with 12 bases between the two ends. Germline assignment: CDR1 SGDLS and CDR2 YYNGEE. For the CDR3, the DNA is TGTGCCAGCAGCGTAGGACGGGTTAGCACTGGGGCCAACGTCCTGACTTTC. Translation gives CASSVGRVSTGANVLTF.